These T cell receptor beta chains were read from a single sample in a study of OX40 agonist ivuxolimab in advanced cancers. Using immunoSEQ multiplex PCR, the repertoire was profiled, and TCRdb retains in-frame clones only, with some absent. Here the sample spans roughly 86,000 clones, more than 85% being singletons. This specimen consisted of CD4+ or CD8+ T cells sorted from blood, obtained in a trial of the OX40 agonist ivuxolimab. These receptors were taken from an adult with an advanced solid tumor such as melanoma, head and neck, liver or kidney cancer. The CDR3 runs from the conserved cysteine through the conserved F or W. A D gene is named only where the DNA matches it firmly. Clone size is shown for a subset of rows, as once, few, many or a class of expanded clone.

TRBV5-1,NA,TRBJ2-3,TRBD2,CASSLGLASDTQYF,TGCGCCAGCAGCTTGGGACTAGCCTCAGATACGCAGTATTTT
TRBV15,few,TRBJ1-2,NA,CATSKRTNQGYTF,TGTGCCACCAGCAAACGGACAAATCAGGGCTACACCTTC
TRBV4-1,NA,TRBJ2-7,NA,CASSQEPASELDEQYF,TGCGCCAGCAGCCAAGAACCCGCTAGCGAGTTGGACGAGCAGTACTTC
TRBV7-1,NA,TRBJ1-3,NA,CASSLADLSGNTIYF,TGTGCCAGCAGCTTAGCGGATTTATCTGGAAACACCATATATTTT
TRBV29-1,NA,TRBJ2-1,TRBD2,CSVRLAANNEQFF,TGCAGCGTCCGCCTAGCGGCTAACAATGAGCAGTTCTTC
TRBV11-2,NA,TRBJ2-3,NA,CASSSTVEITDTQYF,TGTGCCAGCAGCTCCACAGTAGAAATCACAGATACGCAGTATTTT
TRBV2,NA,TRBJ1-5,TRBD1,CASSGTRDRGGGPQHF,TGTGCCAGCAGTGGTACCCGGGACAGGGGGGGCGGGCCCCAGCATTTT
TRBV28,NA,TRBJ1-6,NA,CASRTGQNSPLHF,TGTGCCAGCAGGACGGGGCAAAATTCACCCCTCCACTTT
TRBV5-1,NA,TRBJ2-5,NA,CASSLQETQYF,TGCGCCAGCAGCTTACAAGAGACCCAGTACTTC
TRBV7-2,NA,TRBJ2-3,TRBD1,CASRRQGAVGPDTQYF,TGTGCCAGCAGGCGACAGGGGGCAGTAGGCCCAGATACGCAGTATTTT
TRBV7-2,NA,TRBJ1-2,NA,CASSSWRTANYGYTF,TGTGCCAGCAGCTCCTGGCGGACAGCTAACTATGGCTACACCTTC
TRBV9,once,TRBJ2-7,TRBD2,CASSVGAGADEQYF,TGTGCCAGCAGCGTAGGAGCGGGAGCTGACGAGCAGTACTTC
TRBV5-1,NA,TRBJ2-1,NA,CASSLPDTHHNEQFF,TGCGCCAGCAGCTTGCCCGACACGCACCACAATGAGCAGTTCTTC
TRBV7-9,NA,TRBJ1-1,TRBD1,CASSLDRATEAFF,TGTGCCAGCAGCTTGGACAGGGCTACTGAAGCTTTCTTT
TRBV28,NA,TRBJ1-1,NA,CASSTLPTEAFF,TGTGCCAGCAGCACCCTACCCACTGAAGCTTTCTTT
TRBV7-2,NA,TRBJ1-1,NA,CASSLHGGNTEAFF,TGTGCCAGCAGCCTACACGGAGGGAACACTGAAGCTTTCTTT
TRBV6-1,NA,TRBJ2-7,TRBD1,CASGTGVVEEQYF,TGTGCCAGCGGGACAGGGGTGGTGGAAGAGCAGTACTTC
TRBV27,NA,TRBJ1-5,NA,CASRAVEWGTPQHF,TGTGCCAGCAGGGCAGTAGAGTGGGGCACGCCCCAGCATTTT
TRBV11-2,NA,TRBJ2-5,TRBD2,CASSLDGTSGSRRETQYF,TGTGCCAGCAGCTTAGATGGGACTAGCGGGAGTCGTCGGGAGACCCAGTACTTC
TRBV21-1,NA,TRBJ1-5,NA,CASSAGRGVANQPQHF,TGTGCCAGCAGCGCAGGGCGTGGCGTTGCCAATCAGCCCCAGCATTTT
TRBV7-6,NA,TRBJ1-4,TRBD1,CASSPVTGAEKLFF,TGTGCCAGCAGCCCTGTGACAGGGGCTGAAAAACTGTTTTTT
TRBV29-1,NA,TRBJ2-3,NA,CSAYISTDTQYF,TGCAGCGCCTATATAAGCACAGATACGCAGTATTTT
TRBV5-6,NA,TRBJ1-5,NA,CASSFRAQKIGWGNQPQHF,TGTGCCAGCAGCTTCCGGGCCCAAAAAATAGGATGGGGCAATCAGCCCCAGCATTTT
TRBV7-6,NA,TRBJ2-5,TRBD2,CASSLLAEYQETQYF,TGTGCCAGCAGCTTACTAGCGGAGTACCAAGAGACCCAGTACTTC
TRBV5-1,NA,TRBJ2-1,NA,CASSLVEEGNEQFF,TGCGCCAGCAGCTTGGTAGAGGAGGGTAATGAGCAGTTCTTC
TRBV6-5,once,TRBJ1-1,TRBD1,CASSYSNRGRTEAFF,TGTGCCAGCAGTTACTCGAACAGGGGGCGGACTGAAGCTTTCTTT
TRBV6-5,NA,TRBJ1-1,NA,CASSQDGKNTEAFF,TGTGCCAGCAGTCAGGACGGAAAGAACACTGAAGCTTTCTTT
TRBV5-1,NA,TRBJ1-6,NA,CASSLGQQNSPLHF,TGCGCCAGCAGCTTGGGACAGCAAAATTCACCCCTCCACTTT
TRBV2,NA,TRBJ1-1,TRBD1,CASRTGERGEAFF,TGTGCCAGCAGGACAGGGGAACGGGGTGAAGCTTTCTTT
TRBV28,once,TRBJ2-7,NA,CASSWGRGRAGEQYF,TGTGCCAGCAGTTGGGGCAGGGGTCGGGCTGGCGAGCAGTACTTC
TRBV29-1,NA,TRBJ2-7,NA,CSVGLDSYEQYF,TGCAGCGTTGGGCTGGACAGCTACGAGCAGTACTTC
TRBV27,NA,TRBJ2-2,NA,CASSFGDRNTGELFF,TGTGCCAGCAGTTTCGGAGATCGAAACACCGGGGAGCTGTTTTTT
TRBV7-3,NA,TRBJ2-3,NA,CASSPWGLNTDTQYF,TGTGCCAGCAGCCCGTGGGGACTCAACACAGATACGCAGTATTTT
TRBV9,NA,TRBJ1-3,NA,CASTPHRISGNTIYF,TGTGCCAGCACCCCGCACAGGATCTCTGGAAACACCATATATTTT
TRBV4-1,NA,TRBJ2-7,TRBD2,CASSHPLTASGAYEQYF,TGCGCCAGCAGCCACCCGTTGACGGCTAGCGGGGCCTACGAGCAGTACTTC
TRBV7-6,NA,TRBJ2-7,TRBD2,CASSLVAGGESYEQYF,TGTGCCAGCAGCTTAGTTGCGGGGGGTGAGTCCTACGAGCAGTACTTC
TRBV5-1,NA,TRBJ1-2,TRBD1,CASSLGDRAAGYTF,TGCGCCAGCAGCTTGGGGGACAGGGCGGCCGGCTACACCTTC
TRBV19,once,TRBJ2-7,NA,CASSAQSTEQYF,TGTGCCAGTAGTGCACAGTCTACCGAGCAGTACTTC
TRBV25-1,NA,TRBJ1-4,NA,CASSESQVMGEKLFF,TGTGCCAGCAGTGAGTCCCAAGTTATGGGGGAAAAACTGTTTTTT
TRBV7-8,NA,TRBJ2-2,NA,CASSFSGAGELFF,TGTGCCAGCAGCTTTAGTGGGGCCGGGGAGCTGTTTTTT
TRBV10-3,NA,TRBJ1-1,TRBD1,CAIRTGQGKTEAFF,TGTGCCATCAGGACTGGACAGGGAAAAACTGAAGCTTTCTTT
TRBV5-5,NA,TRBJ2-7,NA,CASSLHFGPTAEQYF,TGTGCCAGCAGCTTGCATTTCGGTCCAACGGCTGAGCAGTACTTC
TRBV5-1,once,TRBJ2-3,NA,CASRPGQLSTDTQYF,TGCGCCAGCAGACCCGGACAGTTGAGCACAGATACGCAGTATTTT
TRBV28,NA,TRBJ2-7,TRBD1,CASTLSPGTASYEQYF,TGTGCCAGCACCCTAAGTCCCGGGACAGCTTCCTACGAGCAGTACTTC
TRBV18,NA,TRBJ2-1,TRBD2,CASSPPGLAGGNEQFF,TGTGCCAGCTCACCACCAGGACTAGCGGGAGGGAATGAGCAGTTCTTC
TRBV4-3,once,TRBJ2-1,NA,CASSQDTLAHNEQFF,TGCGCCAGCAGCCAAGACACCCTAGCCCACAATGAGCAGTTCTTC
TRBV28,NA,TRBJ1-2,NA,CASTSGRYGYTF,TGTGCCAGCACATCGGGGCGCTATGGCTACACCTTC
TRBV7-9,once,TRBJ2-7,TRBD1,CASSTRDRPYEQYF,TGTGCCAGCAGCACCCGGGACAGGCCCTACGAGCAGTACTTC
TRBV6-4,NA,TRBJ1-1,NA,CASSAQMNTEAFF,TGTGCCAGCAGTGCCCAGATGAACACTGAAGCTTTCTTT
TRBV6-1,NA,TRBJ1-5,TRBD1,CASSSYPTGGQPQHF,TGTGCCAGCAGTTCTTATCCTACAGGGGGCCAGCCCCAGCATTTT
TRBV7-2,few,TRBJ2-1,NA,CASSSTLPHPEQFF,TGTGCCAGCAGCTCGACACTCCCCCACCCTGAGCAGTTCTTC
TRBV2,NA,TRBJ2-1,NA,CASSERGARIF,TGTGCCAGCAGTGAACGGGGGGCTCGAATCTTC
TRBV6-5,once,TRBJ2-7,NA,CASSYSWTGTYEQYF,TGTGCCAGCAGTTACTCGTGGACCGGTACCTACGAGCAGTACTTC
TRBV7-3,NA,TRBJ2-7,TRBD1,CASSSSLPGQGGEQYF,TGTGCCAGCAGCTCGTCCCTCCCGGGACAGGGCGGCGAGCAGTACTTC
TRBV19,few,TRBJ1-2,TRBD1,CASRGRGQGYGYTF,TGTGCCAGTAGAGGGAGGGGGCAGGGATATGGCTACACCTTC
TRBV19,NA,TRBJ2-3,TRBD2,CASSMFGTSGTTTDTQYF,TGTGCCAGTAGTATGTTCGGGACTAGCGGGACGACGACAGATACGCAGTATTTT
TRBV5-1,once,TRBJ2-2,NA,CASSTAGTRNTGELFF,TGCGCCAGCAGCACAGCCGGGACCAGGAACACCGGGGAGCTGTTTTTT